Below, 14 T cell receptor beta chains from the same sample are listed, as sequenced in a study of blood T cell repertoires in COVID-19. Sequenced by immunoSEQ multiplex PCR; TCRdb stores in-frame clones only, minus some. The sample holds about 21,000 clones, more than 75% seen once. The sample was peripheral blood. The receptor source for this set is a human donor with active COVID-19. The donor label of this sample is uncertain.

The CDR3 here is CASADREEQYF. CDR3 sequence (DNA): TGTGCCAGTGCGGACAGGGAAGAGCAGTACTTC. This chain links TRBV19 with TRBJ2-7; 8 positions match TRBD1. The CDR3 is 11 residues long. J gave up 7 bases and V 8 bases, and 4 bases lay outside the gene matches. The V gene's germline CDR1 is LNHDA and CDR2 SQIVND (reference sequence).

This clone was seen more than once but under ten times. The gene calls are TRBV5-1 and TRBJ2-7; a weak D match, TRBD1 (5 bases). The CDR3 covers 17 residues. Germline V gives CDR1 SGHRS, CDR2 YFSETQ. V lost 0 bases and J lost 7, with 23 bases in between. DNA for the CDR3: TGCGCCAGCAGCTTGGAATTTAGGGTCAGGGCCTTAGGTGAGCAGTACTTC. Amino acid sequence: CASSLEFRVRALGEQYF.

The V call is TRBV14, the J call TRBJ1-3; no definite D call. V lost 4 bases and J 4 bases, leaving 20 bases between the germline ends. Germline CDR1 and CDR2: SGHDN and FVKESK. The CDR3 extends over 17 amino acids. In DNA form, the CDR3 reads TGTGCCAGCAGCCCCCTAGGCGGCGGCGGCGGAGGAAACACCATATATTTT. It encodes CASSPLGGGGGGNTIYF.

The chain recombines TRBV27 with TRBJ1-6; D unresolved. The CDR3 runs 16 residues. Germline V CDR1 and CDR2: MNHEY, SMNVEV (reference sequence). V was cut by 4 bases and J by 0 bases, with 10 bases left in between. CDR3 region: CASSSDWSSYNSPLHF. The CDR3 DNA reads as TGTGCCAGCAGTTCCGACTGGAGCTCCTATAATTCACCCCTCCACTTT.

The chain is built from TRBV2 and TRBJ2-7; 9 bases are shared with TRBD2. The CDR3 runs to 15 residues. V trimming: 4 bases; J trimming: 3 bases; junction bases outside the gene matches: 7. Looked up from germline, CDR1 is SNHLY and CDR2 is FYNNEI. The CDR3 is CASSARAGGFYEQYF. The CDR3 region has the DNA TGTGCCAGCAGTGCCCGAGCGGGGGGTTTCTACGAGCAGTACTTC.

The chain uses TRBV28 and TRBJ1-3; 8 bases are shared with TRBD1. Per germline, CDR1 MDHEN and CDR2 SYDVKM. CDR3 length equals 15 residues. J lost 2 bases, V lost 2 bases, and 2 bases had no gene match. CDR3 region: CASSLQGAPGNTIYF. As DNA, the CDR3 is TGTGCCAGCAGTTTACAGGGGGCGCCTGGAAACACCATATATTTT.

The chain employs TRBV7-9 and TRBJ2-1, with 9 bases that match TRBD1. The V gene end was trimmed by 1 base and the J gene end by 6 bases; junction bases not matched to a gene: 1. CDR1 is SEHNR, CDR2 FQNEAQ, per germline (reference sequence). The CDR3 covers 14 residues. The CDR3 region has the DNA TGTGCCAGCAGCTTAGTACAGGGGGCCAATGAGCAGTTCTTC. Its protein product is CASSLVQGANEQFF.

The chain has TRBV4-1 and TRBJ2-1, with D possibly being TRBD1 (6 bases). The CDR3 has 14 residues. V was clipped by 4 bases and J by 10 bases, with 17 bases between them. The germline CDR1 and CDR2 sequences are MGHRA and YSYEKL. The CDR3 here is CASSPLGGSREQFF. CDR3 nucleotides: TGCGCCAGCAGCCCACTTGGGGGCTCCAGGGAGCAGTTCTTC.

The V call is TRBV7-6, the J call TRBJ1-4; 7 bases are a match to TRBD1. Germline lookup yields CDR1 SGHVS and CDR2 FNYEAQ. The CDR3 has 15 residues. The V gene end was trimmed by 5 bases and the J gene end by 4 bases; junction bases not matched to a gene: 7. CDR3 protein: CASSLSTGNNEKLFF. Here the CDR3 DNA reads TGTGCCAGCAGCCTTTCGACAGGGAATAATGAAAAACTGTTTTTT.

The gene calls are TRBV5-5 and TRBJ1-3, with D perhaps TRBD1 (6 bases). Germline CDR1 is SGHKS and CDR2 is YYEKEE (reference sequence). V lost 3 bases to trimming and J lost 0 bases, with 19 bases between them. The CDR3 length is 18 residues. CDR3 in amino acids: CASSSTGRGAVSGNTIYF. For the CDR3, the DNA is TGTGCCAGCAGCTCGACCGGCCGGGGGGCCGTCTCTGGAAACACCATATATTTT. Variable domain in full (rest from reference TRBV5-5 and TRBJ1-3): DAGVTQSPTHLIKTRGQQVTLRCSPISGHKSVSWYQQVLGQGPQFIFQYYEKEERGRGNFPDRFSARQFPNYSSELNVNALLLGDSALYLCASSSTGRGAVSGNTIYFGEGSWLTVV.

Written as DNA, the CDR3 is TGTGCCAGCACTACGACAGGGGGCTTAGAAAAACTGTTTTTT. As protein: CASTTTGGLEKLFF. The chain has TRBV28 and TRBJ1-4, with 10 nucleotides matching TRBD1. From germline, CDR1 is MDHEN and CDR2 SYDVKM. This CDR3 is 14 amino acids long. With 7 bases clipped from V and 8 bases from J, the junction kept 7 bases outside the gene matches.

The chain combines TRBV2 with TRBJ2-5; possibly TRBD2 for D (5 bases). CDR3 length: 16 amino acids. From germline, CDR1 is SNHLY and CDR2 FYNNEI. Trimming cost V 0 bases and J 1 base, with 12 bases left between them. CDR3 in DNA: TGTGCCAGCAGTGAAGCGATGGCAGGAGGCCAAGAGACCCAGTACTTC. Protein: CASSEAMAGGQETQYF.

This chain connects TRBV28 to TRBJ2-3, with TRBD2 identical over 11 bases. V was clipped by 10 bases and J by 4 bases; unmatched bases: 7. This CDR3 has 14 amino acids. Germline-derived CDR1 and CDR2 are MDHEN and SYDVKM. In DNA, the CDR3 is TGTGCCATCCGTAGCGGGAGGGCCCCAGATACGCAGTATTTT. Translation gives CAIRSGRAPDTQYF.

This rearrangement joins TRBV13 to TRBJ2-7; TRBD1 might be the D (5 bases). Per the germline V gene, CDR1 is PRHDT and CDR2 is FYEKMQ (reference sequence). V was cut by 3 bases and J by 0 bases, with 9 bases left in between. This CDR3 comprises 14 residues. This chain's CDR3 is CASSLGRVSYEQYF. CDR3 sequence (DNA): TGTGCCAGCAGCTTGGGCAGGGTCTCCTACGAGCAGTACTTC.